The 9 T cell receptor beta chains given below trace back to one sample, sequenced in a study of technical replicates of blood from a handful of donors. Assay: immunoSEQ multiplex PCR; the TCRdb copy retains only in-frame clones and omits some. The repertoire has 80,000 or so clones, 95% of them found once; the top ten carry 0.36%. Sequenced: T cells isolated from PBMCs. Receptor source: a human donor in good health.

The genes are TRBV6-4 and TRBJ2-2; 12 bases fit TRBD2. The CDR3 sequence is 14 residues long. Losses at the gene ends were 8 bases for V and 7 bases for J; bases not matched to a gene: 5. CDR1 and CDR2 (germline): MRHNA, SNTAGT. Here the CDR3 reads CASRLAGDHGELFF. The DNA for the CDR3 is TGTGCCAGCCGACTAGCGGGAGACCACGGGGAGCTGTTTTTT.

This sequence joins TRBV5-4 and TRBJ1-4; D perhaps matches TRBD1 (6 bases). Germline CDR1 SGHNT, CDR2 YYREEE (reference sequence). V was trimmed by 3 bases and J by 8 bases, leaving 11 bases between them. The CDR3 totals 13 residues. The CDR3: CASSSFDREKLFF. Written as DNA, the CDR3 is TGTGCCAGCAGCTCCTTCGACAGGGAAAAACTGTTTTTT.

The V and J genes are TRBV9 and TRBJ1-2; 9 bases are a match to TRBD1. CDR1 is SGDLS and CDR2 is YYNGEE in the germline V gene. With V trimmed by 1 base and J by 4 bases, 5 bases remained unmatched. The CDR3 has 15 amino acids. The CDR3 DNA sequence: TGTGCCAGCAGCGTAATGGACAGGGGAGCCTATGGCTACACCTTC. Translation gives CASSVMDRGAYGYTF.

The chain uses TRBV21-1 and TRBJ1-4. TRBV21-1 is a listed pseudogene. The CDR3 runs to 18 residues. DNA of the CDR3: TGTGCCAGCAGCACGTCCGGCCTCCGGGGGGCCAAAGGGGAAAAACTGTTTTTT. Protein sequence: CASSTSGLRGAKGEKLFF.

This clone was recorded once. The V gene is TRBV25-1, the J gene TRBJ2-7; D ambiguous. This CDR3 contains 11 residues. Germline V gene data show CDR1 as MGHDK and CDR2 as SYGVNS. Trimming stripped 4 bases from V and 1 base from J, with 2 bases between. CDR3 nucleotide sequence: TGTGCCAGCAGTGCGTCCTACGAGCAGTACTTC. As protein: CASSASYEQYF.

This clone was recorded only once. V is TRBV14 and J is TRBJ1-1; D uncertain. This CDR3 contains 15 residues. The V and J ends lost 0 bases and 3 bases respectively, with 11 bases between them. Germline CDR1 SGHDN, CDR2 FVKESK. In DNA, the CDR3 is TGTGCCAGCAGCCAAGAGAAGGGAGTGTACACTGAAGCTTTCTTT. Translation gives CASSQEKGVYTEAFF.

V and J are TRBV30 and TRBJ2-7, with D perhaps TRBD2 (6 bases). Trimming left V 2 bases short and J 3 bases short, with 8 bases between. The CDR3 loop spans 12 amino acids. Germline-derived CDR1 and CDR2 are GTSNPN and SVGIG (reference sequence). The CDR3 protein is CAWSPSDYEQYF. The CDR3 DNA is TGTGCCTGGAGTCCTAGCGACTACGAGCAGTACTTC.

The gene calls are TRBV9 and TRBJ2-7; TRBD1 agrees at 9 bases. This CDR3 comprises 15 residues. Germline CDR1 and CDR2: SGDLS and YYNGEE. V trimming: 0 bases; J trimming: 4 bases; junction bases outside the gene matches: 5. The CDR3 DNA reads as TGTGCCAGCAGCGTAGATACAGGGGGCTTATACGAGCAGTACTTC. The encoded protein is CASSVDTGGLYEQYF.

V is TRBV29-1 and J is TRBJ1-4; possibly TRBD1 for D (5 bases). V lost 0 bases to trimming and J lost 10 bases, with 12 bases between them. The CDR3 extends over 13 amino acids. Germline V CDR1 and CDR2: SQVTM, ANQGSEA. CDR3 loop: CSVEEVQGGKLFF. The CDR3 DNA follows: TGCAGCGTTGAAGAGGTCCAGGGAGGAAAACTGTTTTTT.